The rows below give T cell receptor beta chains drawn from one sample of a study of prognosis after radiotherapy for stage I lung cancer. TCRdb fed the multiplex PCR reads into MiXCR, producing one record per CDR3 protein. The data show roughly 20,000 distinct CDR3 sequences, about 40% seen once. The sequencing used PBMCs, collected before or after stereotactic body radiation therapy (not recorded which). Receptor source: a donor at least 50 years old with non-small cell lung cancer. Each CDR3 is given with its conserved first and last residue. D genes are given only for firm matches. Clone size is given for some rows only: seen once, a few or many times, or a class if the clone is expanded.

d_call | clone_size | j_call | v_call | cdr3_nt | cdr3_aa
NA | NA | TRBJ2-2 | TRBV6-1 | TGTGCCAGCAGCAAAACAGGAGCCGCGAACACTGGGGAGCTGTTTTTT | CASSKTGAANTGELFF
TRBD2 | few | TRBJ2-5 | TRBV20-1 | TGCAGTACTAGCGATGGGGCATTGGAGACCCAGTACTTC | CSTSDGALETQYF
TRBD2 | NA | TRBJ2-2 | TRBV5-1 | TGCGCCAGCAGCTTGGCCCCTACTAGCGCTAACACCGGGGAGCTGTTTTTT | CASSLAPTSANTGELFF
NA | NA | TRBJ2-2 | TRBV5-1 | TGCGCCAGCAGCTCGGGACTGGTTACTGGGGAGCTGTTTTTT | CASSSGLVTGELFF
TRBD2 | many | TRBJ2-1 | TRBV4-3 | TGCGCCAGCAGCCAAGGGACTAGCGCCTACAATGAGCAGTTCTTC | CASSQGTSAYNEQFF
TRBD1 | many | TRBJ2-1 | TRBV24-1 | TGTGCCACCAGGGGGACAGGGTTGGCTGAGCAGTTCTTC | CATRGTGLAEQFF
NA | many | TRBJ2-5 | TRBV7-2 | TGTGCCAGCAGCCCCTTAATATCGTGGGGGGAGACCCAGTACTTC | CASSPLISWGETQYF
NA | many | TRBJ1-2 | TRBV14 | TGTGCCAGCAGCCAAGGTTCCAGAGGCGGCTACACCTTC | CASSQGSRGGYTF
NA | many | TRBJ2-2 | TRBV29-1 | TGCAGCGTTGGACGACTAGCCGGGGAGCTGTTTTTT | CSVGRLAGELFF
NA | many | TRBJ2-7 | TRBV20-1 | TGCAGTGCTAGAGATCAGGGATCCTACGAGCAGTACTTC | CSARDQGSYEQYF
NA | many | TRBJ1-3 | TRBV29-1 | TGCAGCGTTGTGGGGATCTCTGGAAACACCATATATTTT | CSVVGISGNTIYF
NA | NA | TRBJ2-7 | TRBV7-9 | TGTGCCAGCAGCTTAGGTCTAGGGAATGACGAGCAGTACTTC | CASSLGLGNDEQYF
NA | many | TRBJ2-4 | TRBV28 | TGTGCCAGCAGTTTAGAGGGGGTGGAAAACATTCAGTACTTC | CASSLEGVENIQYF
TRBD1 | NA | TRBJ1-2 | TRBV28 | TGTGCCAGCAGGTCCGTGACAGGGACCTGCTACACCTTC | CASRSVTGTCYTF
TRBD2 | NA | TRBJ2-7 | TRBV6-1 | TGTGCCAGCAGGGGGACCTGGACTAGCGTGCTTAGCTCCTACGAGCAGTACTTC | CASRGTWTSVLSSYEQYF
TRBD1 | many | TRBJ2-7 | TRBV12-3/TRBV12-4 | TGTGCCAGCAGTTTGTCTTGGACAGGGGTGGAGCAGTACTTC | CASSLSWTGVEQYF
NA | many | TRBJ2-1 | TRBV3-2 | TGTGCCAGCAGCCCTAAGCGGGGGCCCAATGAGCAGTTCTTC | CASSPKRGPNEQFF
TRBD2 | NA | TRBJ2-2 | TRBV2 | TGTGCCAGCAGTCCCGGACTAGCGGAGAACACCGGGGAGCTGTTTTTT | CASSPGLAENTGELFF
TRBD1 | NA | TRBJ2-7 | TRBV30 | TGTGCCTGGAGTTCCAGGGGGTACGAGCAGTACTTC | CAWSSRGYEQYF
NA | NA | TRBJ2-7 | TRBV14 | TGTGCCAGCAGTTTTCTAGTAGAATACGAGCAGTACTTC | CASSFLVEYEQYF
NA | NA | TRBJ2-3 | TRBV20-1 | TGCAGTGCTTATAATCAACAGGGTGCAGATACGCAGTATTTT | CSAYNQQGADTQYF
NA | many | TRBJ2-5 | TRBV6-1 | TGTGCCAGCAGTGAGGAGGTGGAGACCCAGTACTTC | CASSEEVETQYF
TRBD2 | many | TRBJ2-7 | TRBV19 | TGTGCCAGTAGTACTAGCGGGAACTCCTACGAGCAGTACTTC | CASSTSGNSYEQYF
NA | many | TRBJ1-5 | TRBV6-1 | TGTGCCAGCAGTGCATCGGGACAAAATAATCAGCCCCAGCATTTT | CASSASGQNNQPQHF
NA | many | TRBJ1-4 | TRBV2 | TGTGCCGCCCGAGGGGCCGTTAATGAAAAACTGTTTTTT | CAARGAVNEKLFF
NA | NA | TRBJ2-7 | TRBV19 | TGTGCCAGTAGTATATCAGGGGGGCAAAGGTACTACGAGCAGTACTTC | CASSISGGQRYYEQYF
NA | NA | TRBJ2-7 | TRBV28 | TGTGCCAGCAGGGGGCGTGGCACCTACGGGCAGTACTTC | CASRGRGTYGQYF
TRBD2 | once | TRBJ2-3 | TRBV25-1 | TGTGCCAGCAGTCCCCCCGAGGTAGCGGGGGGGGGCACAGATACGCAGTATTTT | CASSPPEVAGGGTDTQYF
TRBD2 | many | TRBJ2-2 | TRBV5-1 | TGCGCCAGCAGCCAGACTAGCTCGAACACCGGGGAGCTGTTTTTT | CASSQTSSNTGELFF
NA | many | TRBJ1-2 | TRBV12-3/TRBV12-4 | TGTGCCAGCAGTTTCCCCCCCGACACTTTTAACTATGGCTACACCTTC | CASSFPPDTFNYGYTF
NA | medium-sized | TRBJ1-6 | TRBV20-1 | TGCAGTGCAAAACAGGGTTCGGATTCACCCCTCCACTTT | CSAKQGSDSPLHF
NA | many | TRBJ1-1 | TRBV6-1 | TGTGCCAGCAGTCCCACGACAGGCTCGGGAGCTTTCTTT | CASSPTTGSGAFF
NA | many | TRBJ2-3 | TRBV24-1 | TGTGCCACCAGTGATCAAGGACCCACAGATACGCAGTATTTT | CATSDQGPTDTQYF
NA | many | TRBJ2-2 | TRBV7-9 | TGTGCCAGCAGCCCCCGGACGAGGCAGGCAACCGGGGAGCTGTTTTTT | CASSPRTRQATGELFF
NA | many | TRBJ1-5 | TRBV7-9 | TGTGCCAGCAGCCCGGGGACTTGGGGCAATCAGCCCCAGCATTTT | CASSPGTWGNQPQHF
NA | once | TRBJ2-7 | TRBV20-1 | TGCAGTGCTAGAGAGCCCCGAAGGGCATTTTACGAGCAGTACTTC | CSAREPRRAFYEQYF
TRBD1 | medium-sized | TRBJ2-7 | TRBV6-1 | TGTGCCAGCAGGGAGACAGGGGACGAGCAGTACTTC | CASRETGDEQYF